Below, 28 T cell receptor beta chains from the same sample are listed, as sequenced in a study of shared clonotypes between healthy human individuals. Profiling relied on immunoSEQ multiplex PCR, and the TCRdb table lists in-frame clones only, not all of them. The sample holds 2.5 million or so clones, over 85% seen once. What was sequenced was naive CD4+ T cells sorted from blood. The subset was: CD45RA+ positively selected. These receptors all stem from a man younger than 30 in good health.

The rearrangement links TRBV30 to TRBJ1-3; D is unresolved. Germline CDR1 GTSNPN, CDR2 SVGIG (reference sequence). CDR3 length: 15 residues. The V gene lost 1 base and the J gene lost 0 bases, with 10 bases spanning the gap. The CDR3 DNA reads TGTGCCTGGAGTGGACTCCCGTTCTCTGGAAACACCATATATTTT. This gives the protein CAWSGLPFSGNTIYF.

The chain is built from TRBV7-2 and TRBJ2-7; 13 bases are shared with TRBD2. The CDR3 runs to 15 residues. CDR1 and CDR2 (germline): SGHTA, FQGNSA. V shed 2 bases, J shed 7 bases, and the junction held 5 bases outside the gene matches. CDR3 loop: CASSLRGLAGREQYF. CDR3 coding DNA: TGTGCCAGCAGCTTAAGGGGACTAGCGGGGCGGGAGCAGTACTTC.

CDR3 amino acids: CASSTAGVAKAEAFF. In nucleotides, the CDR3 is TGTGCCAGCAGTACGGCAGGGGTTGCTAAGGCTGAAGCTTTCTTT. The chain has TRBV2 and TRBJ1-1, with D maybe TRBD1 (6 bases). The CDR3 spans 15 residues. Germline CDR1 SNHLY, CDR2 FYNNEI. V was cut by 5 bases and J by 6 bases, with 19 bases left in between.

CDR3 region: CASRGRDNYGYTF. The CDR3 bases are TGTGCCAGCCGTGGCAGGGATAACTATGGCTACACCTTC. This chain joins TRBV6-1 and TRBJ1-2; the D gene is possibly TRBD1 (5 bases). The CDR3 sequence is 13 residues long. Trimming removed 8 bases from V and 1 base from J, with 11 bases in between. CDR1 is MNHNS and CDR2 is SASEGT in the germline V gene.

The V call is TRBV5-4, the J call TRBJ1-2, with D perhaps TRBD1 (6 bases). CDR3 length: 15 residues. The V gene's germline CDR1 is SGHNT and CDR2 YYREEE (reference sequence). V dropped 7 bases and J dropped 3 bases, with 19 bases sitting between them. CDR3 in DNA: TGTGCCAGCGTGGGGGAGGGGGGAACGTACTATGGCTACACCTTC. Residues: CASVGEGGTYYGYTF.

The DNA for the CDR3 is TGTGCCAGCAGCCCCAGTACGGTGCGGCAAGAGACCCAGTACTTC. It encodes CASSPSTVRQETQYF. The rearrangement uses TRBV11-2 and TRBJ2-5, with no clear D. CDR3 size: 15 residues. Trimming removed 5 bases from V and 2 bases from J, with 15 bases in between. Germline assignment: CDR1 SGHAT and CDR2 FQNNGV.

The rearrangement joins TRBV2 to TRBJ2-7; D not resolved. Trimming shortened V by 5 bases and J by 4 bases, and 18 bases separated the two germline ends. The CDR3 totals 15 residues. Germline V gene lookup returns CDR1 SNHLY and CDR2 FYNNEI. CDR3 sequence: CASSQTDGSPYEQYF. The CDR3 DNA follows: TGTGCCAGCAGTCAAACCGACGGCTCCCCTTACGAGCAGTACTTC.

This chain connects TRBV11-2 to TRBJ2-5; D gene ambiguous. With 5 bases removed from V and 5 bases from J, the gap between germline ends came to 15 bases. The CDR3 sequence is 14 residues long. The germline CDR1 and CDR2 sequences are SGHAT and FQNNGV. In nucleotides, the CDR3 is TGTGCCAGCAGCCCCTCCGCGGACCGCGAGACCCAGTACTTC. Protein: CASSPSADRETQYF.

The V and J genes are TRBV29-1 and TRBJ2-1; 7 bases are shared with TRBD2. The CDR3 is made up of 15 amino acids. The V gene's germline CDR1 is SQVTM and CDR2 ANQGSEA. Losses at the gene ends were 4 bases for V and 8 bases for J; bases not matched to a gene: 14. CDR3 loop: CSVGSGSGVTYEQFF. The CDR3 region has the DNA TGCAGCGTTGGGTCGGGGAGCGGGGTAACGTATGAGCAGTTCTTC.

With respect to this clone: Different DNA sequences within this sample yield the same CDR3. The chain's CDR3 is CSASGETQYF. For the CDR3, the DNA is TGCAGTGCTTCCGGGGAGACCCAGTACTTC. The chain links TRBV20-1 to TRBJ2-5; D unclear. Germline V gives CDR1 DFQATT, CDR2 SNEGSKA (reference sequence). Trimming pared 5 bases from V and 5 bases from J, leaving 6 bases between. CDR3 length equals 10 residues.

Only one count was recorded for this clone. J is TRBJ2-3 and V is TRBV28; a possible D gene is TRBD1 (5 bases). In germline, CDR1 is MDHEN, CDR2 SYDVKM. The CDR3 length is 12 residues. CDR3 sequence reads: CATTASTDTQYF. The CDR3, as DNA: TGTGCGACGACAGCAAGCACAGATACGCAGTATTTT.

This chain connects TRBV18 to TRBJ1-2; possible D gene TRBD1, 6 bases. V was shortened by 9 bases and J by 4 bases, with 18 bases between the two germline ends. The germline V gene has CDR1 KGHSH and CDR2 LQKENI. The CDR3 covers 14 residues. The CDR3 bases are TGTGCCAGTATAACAGGGCGGGAGAGCTATGGCTACACCTTC. Translated: CASITGRESYGYTF.

The chain links TRBV9 to TRBJ2-1, with D maybe TRBD2 (5 bases). V lost 1 base to trimming and J lost 0 bases, with 8 bases between them. The germline V gene has CDR1 SGDLS and CDR2 YYNGEE. This CDR3 contains 15 residues. DNA for the CDR3: TGTGCCAGCAGCGTAAACGAGGGCTCCTACAATGAGCAGTTCTTC. Protein: CASSVNEGSYNEQFF.

In its sample, this clone was seen once. This chain joins TRBV6-5 and TRBJ2-2; D possibly corresponds to TRBD2 (6 bases). The CDR3 contains 15 residues. From germline, CDR1 is MNHEY and CDR2 SVGAGI. Trimming cost V 0 bases and J 4 bases, with 9 bases left between them. For the CDR3, the DNA is TGTGCCAGCAGTTACTCGGGGGACTTCACCGGGGAGCTGTTTTTT. It encodes CASSYSGDFTGELFF.

V gene TRBV10-3 combines with J gene TRBJ2-3; TRBD2 matches at 9 bases. This CDR3 contains 16 residues. The V and J ends lost 4 bases and 0 bases, in that order; junction bases with no gene match: 5. CDR1 is ENHRY, CDR2 SYGVKD, per germline. CDR3 residues: CAISAASGTSTDTQYF. Written as DNA, the CDR3 is TGTGCCATCAGTGCCGCTAGCGGGACGAGCACAGATACGCAGTATTTT.

This clone was seen just once. The CDR3: CASSPSHITEGNTEAFF. In DNA, the CDR3 is TGTGCCAGTAGTCCCTCGCATATAACGGAGGGGAACACTGAAGCTTTCTTT. The chain couples TRBV19 to TRBJ1-1; D is ambiguous. The CDR3 contains 17 residues. V gave up 5 bases and J gave up 1 base, with 20 bases separating them. From germline, CDR1 is LNHDA and CDR2 SQIVND (reference sequence).

This clone was seen a handful of times. V is TRBV30 and J is TRBJ1-5; 8 bases align to TRBD1. This CDR3 has 14 amino acids. Germline CDR1 reads GTSNPN; CDR2 reads SVGIG (reference sequence). V shed 3 bases, J shed 7 bases, and the junction held 8 bases outside the gene matches. CDR3 residues: CAWSRQGRDQPQHF. The CDR3 DNA reads TGTGCCTGGAGCCGACAGGGGAGGGACCAGCCCCAGCATTTT. The whole variable domain, filled in from reference TRBV30 and TRBJ1-5, reads SQTIHQWPATLVQPVGSPLSLECTVEGTSNPNLYWYRQAAGRGLQLLFYSVGIGQISSEVPQNLSASRPQDRQFILSSKKLLLSDSGFYLCAWSRQGRDQPQHFGDGTRLSIL.

This clone was seen just once. This sequence joins TRBV9 and TRBJ2-7; 7 nucleotides align to TRBD2. The CDR3 contains 16 residues. Looked up from germline, CDR1 is SGDLS and CDR2 is YYNGEE. V shed 0 bases and J 0 bases; nucleotides not matched to a gene: 6. The CDR3 spells CASSVGGSLGSYEQYF. CDR3 sequence (DNA): TGTGCCAGCAGCGTAGGCGGGAGCCTGGGCTCCTACGAGCAGTACTTC. The full variable domain, rest sourced from reference TRBV9 and TRBJ2-7, is DSGVTQTPKHLITATGQRVTLRCSPRSGDLSVYWYQQSLDQGLQFLIQYYNGEERAKGNILERFSAQQFPDLHSELNLSSLELGDSALYFCASSVGGSLGSYEQYFGPGTRLTVT.

The chain recombines TRBV28 with TRBJ2-3, with 9 bases that match TRBD2. The CDR3 length is 17 residues. Germline V gives CDR1 MDHEN, CDR2 SYDVKM. V was pared by 3 bases and J by 0 bases, with 7 bases of the junction left unmatched. CDR3 DNA sequence: TGTGCCAGCAGTTTCAAACTAGCGGGTGATAGCACAGATACGCAGTATTTT. Protein product: CASSFKLAGDSTDTQYF.

Note on this clone: The sample holds other DNA sequences that translate to the same CDR3. The genes are TRBV20-1 and TRBJ2-7; unclear D gene. Trimming stripped 2 bases from V and 1 base from J, with 3 bases between. Germline loops: CDR1 DFQATT, CDR2 SNEGSKA (reference sequence). The CDR3 contains 11 residues. CDR3 region: CSARRSYEQYF. The CDR3 DNA reads as TGCAGTGCTAGACGTTCCTACGAGCAGTACTTC.

The chain recombines TRBV25-1 with TRBJ2-7; TRBD1 agrees at 11 bases. CDR1 and CDR2 (germline): MGHDK, SYGVNS. V lost 5 bases and J lost 2; bases outside the gene matches: 2. The CDR3 totals 14 residues. Written as DNA, the CDR3 is TGTGCCAGCAGTTGGGGACAGGGGGCCTACGAGCAGTACTTC. Encoded protein: CASSWGQGAYEQYF.

Concerning this clone itself: Within the sample, other DNA sequences also encode this same CDR3. The rearrangement uses TRBV5-6 and TRBJ1-5, with 9 bases fitting TRBD1. Germline V gene data show CDR1 as SGHDT and CDR2 as YYEEEE. CDR3 length: 15 amino acids. Germline trimming cut 0 bases from V and 3 bases from J; bases unmatched to any gene: 1. The CDR3, as DNA: TGTGCCAGCAGCTTGGGGGACAGGGACAATCAGCCCCAGCATTTT. This translates into CASSLGDRDNQPQHF.

The gene calls are TRBV4-1 and TRBJ2-2; 7 nucleotides line up with TRBD1. Germline V gene sequence: CDR1 MGHRA, CDR2 YSYEKL. The CDR3 is made up of 17 amino acids. The junction had 6 bases not matched to a gene; V was cut back by 2 bases and J by 0 bases. For the CDR3, the DNA is TGCGCCAGCAGCCAAAGGGGGACAGCTACGAACACCGGGGAGCTGTTTTTT. This codes for CASSQRGTATNTGELFF.

The chain combines TRBV7-8 with TRBJ1-3; no definite D call. The CDR3 has 12 amino acids. The ends were cut back, 4 bases at V and 4 bases at J, with 5 bases in the middle. Germline V gene sequence: CDR1 SGHVS, CDR2 FQNEAQ. The CDR3 reads CASSSKGNTIYF. CDR3 coding DNA: TGTGCCAGCAGCTCTAAGGGAAACACCATATATTTT.

The chain is built from TRBV11-3 and TRBJ2-7, with D hard to call. V lost 1 base and J lost 2, with 6 bases in between. Germline loops: CDR1 SGHNT, CDR2 YENEEA. The CDR3 totals 13 residues. This chain's CDR3 is CASSLGSPYEQYF. The CDR3 bases are TGTGCCAGCAGCTTAGGGAGTCCCTACGAGCAGTACTTC.

The chain uses TRBV4-3 and TRBJ2-7; D is unresolved. The CDR3 contains 18 residues. V gave up 0 bases and J gave up 4 bases, with 22 bases separating them. Germline CDR1 is LGHNA and CDR2 is YSLEER. CDR3 loop: CASSQDLAQRATGYEQYF. In nucleotides, the CDR3 is TGCGCCAGCAGCCAAGATTTGGCACAGCGAGCAACTGGGTACGAGCAGTACTTC.

This chain links TRBV6-1 with TRBJ2-2, with D perhaps matching TRBD2 (6 bases). The germline V and J ends were trimmed by 1 base and 4 bases, with 13 bases remaining between them. CDR1 MNHNS and CDR2 SASEGT come from the germline V gene. The CDR3 extends over 16 amino acids. The CDR3 DNA follows: TGTGCCAGCAGTGAAGGGGGGGTCCAGGGCACCGGGGAGCTGTTTTTT. Translation gives CASSEGGVQGTGELFF.

J is TRBJ2-7 and V is TRBV18, with 11 bases aligning to TRBD2. CDR1 is KGHSH and CDR2 is LQKENI in the germline V gene. The length of the CDR3 is 15 residues. After removal of 6 bases from V and 1 base from J, the junction contained 5 bases not matched to a gene. CDR3 residues: CASSVSSGGSYEQYF. CDR3 nucleotide sequence: TGTGCCAGCTCCGTATCTAGCGGGGGGTCCTACGAGCAGTACTTC.